This T cell receptor (beta chain) was sequenced for a study of CD8+ T cells in alopecia areata. The CDR3 length is 15 residues. CDR1 and CDR2 from the germline V gene are LNHDA and SQIVND (reference sequence). With 3 bases removed from V and 5 bases from J, the gap between germline ends came to 16 bases. Treatment in this sample: oral pan-JAK inhibitor, 5-10 mg twice daily. In regard to this clone: Its antigen remains unknown.

RNA was isolated and reverse transcribed to cDNA, the sequencing template. Assay used: immunoSEQ multiplex PCR; TCRdb lists only in-frame clones, some missing. This sample has roughly 180,000 clones; 53% occur once, and the top ten carry approximately 11%. Regarding the study as a whole: Numerous expanded lesional clones remained in scalp and blood during tofacitinib. The study found higher clonality in lesional than normal scalp, especially in alopecia totalis/universalis.

The material sequenced was CD8+ T cells sorted from blood, taken at week 24, from a patient treated with tofacitinib. This receptor was obtained from a human donor with alopecia areata. The J gene is TRBJ1-1, the V gene TRBV19; D remains unclear. CDR3 sequence reads: CASSIQRRARTEAFF. In nucleotides, the CDR3 is TGTGCCAGTAGTATCCAAAGACGGGCGAGGACTGAAGCTTTCTTT.